This TCR beta chain is drawn from a study of radiation and T cells in renal cell carcinoma. Described time point: baseline pretreatment blood. Treatment defined: 15 Gy SBRT to primary tumor, nephrectomy 4 weeks later. After SBRT, blood was collected at 2 and 4 weeks, plus baseline. Germline loops: CDR1 SGHDT, CDR2 YYEEEE. V dropped 5 bases and J dropped 0 bases, with 12 bases sitting between them. CDR3 size: 14 residues. This clone was recorded only once. The assay was immunoSEQ multiplex PCR, and TCRdb's table has in-frame clones only and misses some. The data hold about 140,000 clones, with over 65% observed a single time.

The rearrangement links TRBV5-6 to TRBJ2-7; D is perhaps TRBD1 (6 bases). Source: blood, taken from a patient whose treatment included radiotherapy and nephrectomy. The sequence was obtained from a woman aged 45-59 years with renal cell carcinoma. CDR3 bases: TGTGCCAGCAGTCTACAGGGAAACTCCTACGAGCAGTACTTC. Amino acids: CASSLQGNSYEQYF.